This TCR beta chain is drawn from a study of OX40 agonist ivuxolimab in advanced cancers. Turning to the study itself: Patients received ivuxolimab, an intravenous treatment, every 2 weeks at 0.01 to 10 mg/kg. Study-wide results and limits: Certain nonresponders likewise exhibited a low normalized T-cell clonal expansion.

Worth noting for this clone: Antigen: not known.

Produced via immunoSEQ multiplex PCR; TCRdb's table is partial and in-frame only. The table has 50,000 to 75,000 clones, about 90% seen once. Germline trimming cut 3 bases from V and 2 bases from J; bases unmatched to any gene: 8. This CDR3 region has 17 residues. CDR1 is MDHEN, CDR2 SYDVKM, per germline. It was autoimmune disease history or systemic immunosuppression that excluded patients. Cycle 7 day 1, cycle 4 day 1, and baseline were the timepoints at which blood was sampled. The chain employs TRBV28 and TRBJ2-3; 10 bases map to TRBD2. Sequenced here: CD4+ or CD8+ T cells sorted from blood, sampled in a trial of the OX40 agonist ivuxolimab. The clonotype originates from an adult with an advanced solid tumor such as melanoma, head and neck, liver or kidney cancer. This CDR3 reads CASSFEREGLYTDTQYF. The CDR3 region has the DNA TGTGCCAGCAGTTTTGAGCGGGAGGGCCTATACACAGATACGCAGTATTTT.